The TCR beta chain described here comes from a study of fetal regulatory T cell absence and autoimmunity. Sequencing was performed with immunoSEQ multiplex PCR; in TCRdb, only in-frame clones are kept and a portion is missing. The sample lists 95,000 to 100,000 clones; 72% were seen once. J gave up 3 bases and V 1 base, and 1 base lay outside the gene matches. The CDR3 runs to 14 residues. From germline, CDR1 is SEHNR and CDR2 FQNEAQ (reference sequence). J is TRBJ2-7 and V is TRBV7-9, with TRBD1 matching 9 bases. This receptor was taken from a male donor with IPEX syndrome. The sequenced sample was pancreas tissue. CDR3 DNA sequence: TGTGCCAGCAGCTTAGAGACAGGGGGCTACGAGCAGTACTTC. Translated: CASSLETGGYEQYF.